This T cell receptor (beta chain) originates from a study of T-cell memory formation after mild COVID-19. On this clonotype: Its antigen is as yet unknown.

Notes on the study in general: CD4+ clones that contracted lay mainly in CM and EM; CD8+ ones lay in EMRA.

From germline, CDR1 is SEHNR and CDR2 FQNEAQ (reference sequence). The ends were cut back, 6 bases at V and 7 bases at J, with 10 bases in the middle. The CDR3 contains 12 residues. Constant-segment primers and 5'RACE yielded cDNA libraries for TCR alpha and TCR beta, each carrying sample barcodes and UMIs. One entry per CDR3 protein results from TCRdb running MiXCR on the 5' RACE reads. This table has 190,000 or so distinct CDR3 sequences, 20% to 25% appearing once. The rearrangement uses TRBV7-9 and TRBJ2-1; D perhaps matches TRBD2 (5 bases). The specimen sequenced was PBMCs or a T cell subset sorted from them (not recorded which). The TCR comes from an adult woman who had mild COVID-19 (a few samples of this study predate the infection). Cell type and time point are not known. CDR3 sequence: CASRYTSNEQFF. The CDR3 DNA follows: TGTGCCAGCAGATATACTAGTAATGAGCAGTTCTTC. Looking up the rest from reference TRBV7-9 and TRBJ2-1 gives the full variable domain: DTGVSQNPRHKITKRGQNVTFRCDPISEHNRLYWYRQTLGQGPEFLTYFQNEAQLEKSRLLSDRFSAERPKGSFSTLEIQRTEQGDSAMYLCASRYTSNEQFFGPGTRLTVL.